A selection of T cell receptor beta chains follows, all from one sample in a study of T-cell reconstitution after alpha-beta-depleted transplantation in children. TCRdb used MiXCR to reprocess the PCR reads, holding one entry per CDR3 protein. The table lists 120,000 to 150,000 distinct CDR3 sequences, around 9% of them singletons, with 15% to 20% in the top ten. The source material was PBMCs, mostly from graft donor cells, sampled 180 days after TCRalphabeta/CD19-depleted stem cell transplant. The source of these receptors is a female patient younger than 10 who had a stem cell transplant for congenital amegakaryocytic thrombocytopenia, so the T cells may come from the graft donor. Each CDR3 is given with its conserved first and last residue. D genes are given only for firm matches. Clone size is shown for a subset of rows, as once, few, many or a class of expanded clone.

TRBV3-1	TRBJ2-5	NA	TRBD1	CASSPTGTGNRETQYF	TGTGCCAGCAGCCCAACCGGGACAGGGAATCGAGAGACCCAGTACTTC
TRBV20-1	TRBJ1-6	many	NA	CSARSLVQGTYNSPLHF	TGCAGTGCTAGGTCGTTAGTGCAGGGAACCTATAATTCACCCCTCCACTTT
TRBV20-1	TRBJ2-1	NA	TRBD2	CSASLPKRTSEYNEQFF	TGCAGTGCTAGTCTCCCCAAACGGACTAGCGAATACAATGAGCAGTTCTTC
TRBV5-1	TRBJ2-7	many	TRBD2	CASSWGGSYEQYF	TGCGCCAGCAGCTGGGGGGGCTCCTACGAGCAGTACTTC
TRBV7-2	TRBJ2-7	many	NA	CASSLDPDGSYEQYF	TGTGCCAGCAGCTTAGATCCGGACGGGTCCTACGAGCAGTACTTC
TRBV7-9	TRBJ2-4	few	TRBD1	CASSLGDREHMLAKNIQYF	TGTGCCAGCAGCCTGGGGGACAGAGAACACATGCTAGCCAAAAACATTCAGTACTTC
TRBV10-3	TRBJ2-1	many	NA	CAISEFQLYEQFF	TGTGCCATCAGTGAGTTCCAGCTGTATGAGCAGTTCTTC
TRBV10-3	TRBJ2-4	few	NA	CAISESGTRAKNSQYF	TGTGCCATCAGTGAGTCCGGGACACGGGCCAAAAACAGTCAGTACTTC
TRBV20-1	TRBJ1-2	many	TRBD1	CSVDRAYGYTF	TGCAGTGTTGACAGGGCTTACGGCTACACCTTC
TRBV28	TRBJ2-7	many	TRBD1	CASSQSGQGAHEQYF	TGTGCCAGCAGCCAATCGGGACAGGGGGCCCACGAGCAGTACTTC
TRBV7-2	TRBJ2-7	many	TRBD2	CASSLTLAGAYEQYF	TGTGCCAGCAGCCTAACTCTAGCGGGGGCCTACGAGCAGTACTTC
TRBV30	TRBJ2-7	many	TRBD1	CAWSGNRGRTYEQYF	TGTGCCTGGAGTGGAAACAGGGGCCGTACCTACGAGCAGTACTTC
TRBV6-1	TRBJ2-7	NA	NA	CASRKGLSYEQYF	TGTGCCAGCAGAAAGGGCCTCTCCTACGAGCAGTACTTC
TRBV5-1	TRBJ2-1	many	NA	CASSLRDYNEQFF	TGCGCCAGCAGCTTGCGAGATTACAATGAGCAGTTCTTC